This TCR beta chain was identified during a study of blood T cells in healthy people across ages. Between the trimmed V and J ends, which lost 4 bases and 8 bases, there was a span of 11 bases. The germline V gene encodes CDR1 MGHDK and CDR2 SYGVNS. The CDR3 spans 12 residues. Findings and caveats of the study: TCR beta diversity, measured per million T cells, fell in a roughly linear way with age.

The authors ran a second PCR of roughly 6 to 12 cycles using a sample-barcoded 5' primer and a J-beta primer mix. TCRdb itself ran the 5' RACE reads through MiXCR, one entry per CDR3 protein. The repertoire holds about 1,400,000 distinct CDR3 sequences, with approximately 59% as singletons. This clonotype occurred many times. Its specificity is not known. Each donor had about 9.6 milliliters of peripheral blood drawn. They isolated at least 7 million PBMCs from each sample. The material sequenced was blood. The chain couples TRBV25-1 to TRBJ1-2, with unresolved D. The sequence came from a man between 18 and 29 years old in good health. The CDR3 bases are TGTGCCAGCAGTGGTACTTTTAGCGGCTACACCTTC. It encodes CASSGTFSGYTF.